The following is a TCR beta chain sequence with its context. At one end the junction does not follow the germline gene, possibly because of a read error. Sequencing used immunoSEQ multiplex PCR; TCRdb keeps in-frame clones, though not all of them. The repertoire holds some 760,000 clones, with 70% to 90% as singletons. This entry comes from a study of shared T cell receptors in the human thymus. CDR3 length: 17 amino acids. CDR1 SGHVS and CDR2 FQNEAQ come from the germline V gene. This sample also appeared in a second study, on human thymus T cells.

The sequence derives from a girl under two years old with a congenital heart defect. The specimen was thymocytes. The chain links TRBV7-8 to TRBJ1-2; possible D gene TRBD1, 5 bases. The CDR3 nucleotides read TGTGCCAGCAGCCCAATATCAAAGCCGGCAGGGATCCAAATGGACTACTTC. Encoded protein: CASSPISKPAGIQMDYF.